This entry lists 12 T cell receptor beta chains sequenced from one sample in a study of T cells after yellow fever vaccination. TCRdb reanalysed the 5' RACE reads using MiXCR and keeps one entry per CDR3 protein. The table lists hundreds of thousands of distinct CDR3 sequences, about 12% of them singletons. This specimen was PBMCs, taken on the day of the yellow fever booster vaccination. These receptors all stem from a man aged 25 to 40 who received the YFV17D yellow fever vaccine.

This clonotype was recorded a few times. J is TRBJ1-1 and V is TRBV28; D is unresolved. V was clipped by 7 bases and J by 6 bases, with 12 bases between them. The germline V gene has CDR1 MDHEN and CDR2 SYDVKM. The CDR3 totals 12 residues. The CDR3 coding sequence is TGTGCCAGCACCGCACCCAAGGCTGAAGCTTTCTTT. This encodes CASTAPKAEAFF.

V usage is TRBV3-1 and J usage is TRBJ2-1, with D possibly matching TRBD2 (6 bases). The V gene's germline CDR1 is LGHDT and CDR2 YNNKEL (reference sequence). The CDR3 contains 17 residues. The V end was cut by 2 bases, the J end by 4 bases, with 18 bases between. In DNA form, the CDR3 reads TGTGCCAGCAGCCAACTCACATCCGGGACTCGTTACAATGAGCAGTTCTTC. It codes for CASSQLTSGTRYNEQFF.

The chain is built from TRBV20-1 and TRBJ2-7; D gene uncertain. Per germline, CDR1 DFQATT and CDR2 SNEGSKA (reference sequence). CDR3 length: 13 amino acids. Trimming left V 2 bases short and J 5 bases short, with 13 bases between. The CDR3 region is CSARQVTRHEQYF. CDR3 coding DNA: TGCAGTGCTAGACAGGTTACAAGACACGAGCAGTACTTC.

The chain carries TRBV20-1 and TRBJ2-7, with D unresolved. Germline CDR1 reads DFQATT; CDR2 reads SNEGSKA (reference sequence). V lost 3 bases to trimming and J lost 3 bases, with 12 bases between them. The CDR3 is 13 residues long. The CDR3 region is CSASSATLYEQYF. The CDR3 region has the DNA TGCAGTGCTAGCTCTGCCACCCTCTACGAGCAGTACTTC.

The table lists this clonotype with a few counts. J is TRBJ2-7 and V is TRBV7-2; no clear D gene. This CDR3 has 13 amino acids. Trimming took off 5 bases at V and 1 base at J, with 9 bases between the two ends. CDR1 and CDR2 from the germline V gene are SGHTA and FQGNSA. The CDR3 loop reads CASSDQVSYEQYF. The CDR3 DNA follows: TGTGCCAGCAGCGATCAGGTATCCTACGAGCAGTACTTC.

The chain combines TRBV5-1 with TRBJ2-3; D uncertain. Trimming took off 2 bases at V and 0 bases at J, with 7 bases between the two ends. The CDR3 is 14 residues long. CDR1 SGHRS and CDR2 YFSETQ come from the germline V gene. CDR3 in amino acids: CASSFDLSTDTQYF. For the CDR3, the DNA is TGCGCCAGCAGCTTCGACTTGAGCACAGATACGCAGTATTTT. The full variable domain, with the rest looked up from reference TRBV5-1 and TRBJ2-3, is KAGVTQTPRYLIKTRGQQVTLSCSPISGHRSVSWYQQTPGQGLQFLFEYFSETQRNKGNFPGRFSGRQFSNSRSEMNVSTLELGDSALYLCASSFDLSTDTQYFGPGTRLTVL.

This clonotype was detected only a few times. CDR3 sequence: CASSFEGGEPQHF. CDR3 nucleotide sequence: TGTGCCAGCAGTTTTGAGGGGGGAGAGCCCCAGCATTTT. This chain uses TRBV28 with TRBJ1-5; possible D gene TRBD1, 6 bases. Germline CDR1 is MDHEN and CDR2 is SYDVKM. The CDR3 extends over 13 amino acids. V was pared by 3 bases and J by 8 bases, with 11 bases between.

The rearrangement links TRBV20-1 to TRBJ2-3; no clear D gene. V lost 1 base, J lost 2 bases, and 13 bases lay in between. The CDR3 extends over 15 amino acids. Per the germline V gene, CDR1 is DFQATT and CDR2 is SNEGSKA (reference sequence). CDR3 loop: CSARGGNVITDTQYF. CDR3 DNA: TGCAGTGCTAGAGGGGGAAACGTGATCACAGATACGCAGTATTTT.

This clonotype was seen a few times. The chain uses TRBV7-2 and TRBJ2-5; D remains ambiguous. Germline values: CDR1 SGHTA, CDR2 FQGNSA. The CDR3 sequence is 15 residues long. Trimming cost V 1 base and J 5 bases, with 14 bases left between them. In DNA form, the CDR3 reads TGTGCCAGCAGCTTAGGTTCCGCGTCTTTGGAGACCCAGTACTTC. Its protein is CASSLGSASLETQYF.

This rearrangement joins TRBV6-2 or TRBV6-3 to TRBJ2-1; 12 bases match TRBD2. This CDR3 spans 16 amino acids. Germline CDR1 reads MNHEY; CDR2 reads SVGEGT. V shed 4 bases and J 2 bases; nucleotides not matched to a gene: 3. The DNA of the CDR3 is TGTGCCAGCAGTTCAAGACTAGCGGGAGCCTACAATGAGCAGTTCTTC. It specifies CASSSRLAGAYNEQFF.

The V gene is TRBV12-3 or TRBV12-4, the J gene TRBJ2-5; D perhaps matches TRBD2 (5 bases). The CDR3 runs to 13 residues. The ends were cut back, 4 bases at V and 0 bases at J, with 6 bases in the middle. The CDR3: CASSWRDQETQYF. The CDR3 nucleotides read TGTGCCAGCAGTTGGCGGGACCAAGAGACCCAGTACTTC.

This clonotype was seen repeatedly, ten times or more. V gene TRBV15 combines with J gene TRBJ2-3; 7 bases agree with TRBD2. The CDR3 sequence is 15 residues long. Germline V gene lookup returns CDR1 LNHNV and CDR2 YYDKDF (reference sequence). J gave up 1 base and V 1 base, and 2 bases lay outside the gene matches. The CDR3 DNA reads as TGTGCCACCAGCAGAGCTAGCGGCCGCACAGATACGCAGTATTTT. This translates into CATSRASGRTDTQYF.